A single sample is the source of the 15 T cell receptor beta chains below, sequenced in a study of blood T cell repertoires in COVID-19. TCRdb keeps only in-frame clones here, not all; method: immunoSEQ multiplex PCR. The sample carries 220,000 or so clones, 90% recorded once. What was sequenced was PBMCs or T cells enriched from blood (not recorded which). These receptors were obtained from a man aged 25 to 40 who had been exposed to COVID-19.

CDR3 protein: CASSATRSYGVNEQFF. CDR3 sequence (DNA): TGTGCCAGCAGTGCAACTAGGTCCTACGGGGTGAATGAGCAGTTCTTC. The chain has TRBV2 and TRBJ2-1, with TRBD2 as a possible D gene (5 bases). Germline assignment: CDR1 SNHLY and CDR2 FYNNEI. V was clipped by 4 bases and J by 7 bases, with 20 bases between them. CDR3 size: 16 residues.

This chain connects TRBV2 to TRBJ2-3; 10 bases line up with TRBD2. Germline CDR1 is SNHLY and CDR2 is FYNNEI. The CDR3 totals 15 residues. The V segment lost 5 bases and the J segment 1 base; nucleotides outside the gene matches: 3. CDR3 in amino acids: CASSRLAGGTDTQYF. The CDR3 nucleotides read TGTGCCAGCAGTCGACTAGCGGGCGGCACAGATACGCAGTATTTT.

This chain uses TRBV4-2 with TRBJ2-3; 13 bases are shared with TRBD2. After removal of 4 bases from V and 6 bases from J, the junction contained 7 bases not matched to a gene. The V gene's germline CDR1 is LGHNA and CDR2 YNFKEQ. The length of the CDR3 is 16 residues. The CDR3 DNA follows: TGTGCCAGCAGCCGAACTAGCGGGGGGGCGGCGGATACGCAGTATTTT. The encoded protein is CASSRTSGGAADTQYF.

The V and J genes are TRBV27 and TRBJ2-6; D remains unclear. Deletions cut 3 bases from V and 3 bases from J, with 6 bases between. Germline assignment: CDR1 MNHEY and CDR2 SMNVEV (reference sequence). There are 14 residues in the CDR3. Here the CDR3 reads CASSFGLGANVLTF. CDR3 nucleotide sequence: TGTGCCAGCAGTTTTGGGCTTGGGGCCAACGTCCTGACTTTC.

This chain links TRBV19 with TRBJ2-3, with D perhaps matching TRBD2 (6 bases). Trimming took off 11 bases at V and 4 bases at J, with 16 bases between the two ends. The germline gives CDR1 LNHDA, CDR2 SQIVND (reference sequence). The length of the CDR3 is 13 residues. DNA of the CDR3: TGTGCCTGTGGACTATCCCTCGCAGATACGCAGTATTTT. Translated, it gives CACGLSLADTQYF.

The V and J genes are TRBV7-9 and TRBJ1-2; TRBD1 aligns across 11 bases. Germline V gene sequence: CDR1 SEHNR, CDR2 FQNEAQ (reference sequence). J gave up 7 bases and V 4 bases, and 11 bases lay outside the gene matches. This CDR3 spans 16 amino acids. CDR3 protein: CASSSSGTGGLSGYTF. The CDR3 DNA follows: TGTGCCAGCAGCTCCTCCGGGACAGGGGGGTTGAGTGGCTACACCTTC.

The chain combines TRBV4-1 with TRBJ1-3; D ambiguous. This CDR3 has 17 residues. The ends were cut back, 4 bases at V and 0 bases at J, with 16 bases in the middle. Looked up from germline, CDR1 is MGHRA and CDR2 is YSYEKL. The CDR3 DNA follows: TGCGCCAGCAGCCCCTACTCCTTACAGAGCTCTGGAAACACCATATATTTT. As protein: CASSPYSLQSSGNTIYF.

The CDR3 region is CSATLPGQYGYTF. CDR3 DNA: TGCAGCGCAACACTTCCGGGACAGTATGGCTACACCTTC. The V gene is TRBV29-1, the J gene TRBJ1-2, with 7 positions matching TRBD1. The CDR3 extends over 13 amino acids. V shed 7 bases and J 5 bases; nucleotides not matched to a gene: 10. Germline V gene data show CDR1 as SQVTM and CDR2 as ANQGSEA.

The chain combines TRBV30 with TRBJ2-7; no clear D gene. The CDR3 extends over 13 amino acids. With 0 bases removed from V and 5 bases from J, the gap between germline ends came to 11 bases. Looked up from germline, CDR1 is GTSNPN and CDR2 is SVGIG (reference sequence). CDR3 nucleotides: TGTGCCTGGAGTGTACTTGCCCAGGACGAGCAGTACTTC. Translating it yields CAWSVLAQDEQYF.

The chain links TRBV4-1 to TRBJ2-7; 8 nucleotides match TRBD2. The CDR3 runs to 16 residues. J gave up 0 bases and V 3 bases, and 7 bases lay outside the gene matches. The germline CDR1 and CDR2 sequences are MGHRA and YSYEKL. The DNA of the CDR3 is TGCGCCAGCAGCCAGGAGAGCGGGGGACACTCCTACGAGCAGTACTTC. This gives the protein CASSQESGGHSYEQYF.

The sample holds one count of this clone. The chain recombines TRBV7-8 with TRBJ1-1; the match to TRBD1 covers 8 bases. This CDR3 is built from 16 residues. V lost 4 bases to trimming and J lost 5 bases; unmatched junction nucleotides: 12. In germline, CDR1 is SGHVS, CDR2 FQNEAQ. The CDR3: CASSSLPDRGKTEAFF. CDR3 nucleotide sequence: TGTGCCAGCAGCTCCCTTCCCGACAGGGGAAAGACTGAAGCTTTCTTT.

The chain combines TRBV7-2 with TRBJ2-7; TRBD2 matches at 8 bases. CDR1 SGHTA and CDR2 FQGNSA come from the germline V gene. V dropped 3 bases and J dropped 2; count of bases not matched to a gene: 6. This CDR3 is 15 amino acids long. As DNA, the CDR3 is TGTGCCAGCAGCTTTGCTAGCGGGCACACCTACGAGCAGTACTTC. Encoded protein: CASSFASGHTYEQYF.

This sequence joins TRBV7-8 and TRBJ2-5; D is possibly TRBD1 (6 bases). The CDR3 is 17 residues long. Trimming cost V 0 bases and J 3 bases, with 17 bases left between them. Per the germline V gene, CDR1 is SGHVS and CDR2 is FQNEAQ. As DNA, the CDR3 is TGTGCCAGCAGCTTAGCTTTGTCGGGACAAAGGAAAGAGACCCAGTACTTC. Translated, it gives CASSLALSGQRKETQYF.

V gene TRBV7-9 combines with J gene TRBJ2-4; no clear D gene. Germline loops: CDR1 SEHNR, CDR2 FQNEAQ (reference sequence). Trimming cost V 5 bases and J 7 bases, with 9 bases left between them. The CDR3 is 12 amino acids. In DNA form, the CDR3 reads TGTGCCAGCAGCCCCGGTTTGAACATTCAGTACTTC. This sequence encodes CASSPGLNIQYF.

The rearrangement joins TRBV3-1 (or the pseudogene TRBV3-2) to TRBJ2-1; 15 nucleotides agree with TRBD2. V was pared by 4 bases and J by 9 bases, with 7 bases of the junction left unmatched. The CDR3 runs to 16 residues. Per germline, CDR1 LGHDT and CDR2 YNNKEL (reference sequence). The CDR3 DNA sequence: TGTGCCAGCAGCCCCGGACTAGCGGGGGGGCAGGGTGAGCAGTTCTTC. It yields the protein CASSPGLAGGQGEQFF.